This TCR beta chain originates from a study of cytomegalovirus exposure and HLA in healthy donors. Whole-study findings and limits: For cytomegalovirus status, the classifier reportedly gave diagnoses with high specificity and sensitivity. The authors enumerated some 160 TCR beta chains as linked to cytomegalovirus.

Measured with immunoSEQ multiplex PCR; TCRdb has only the in-frame clones, and not every one. This table has some 220,000 clones, 75% to 95% appearing once. On this clone itself: The antigen is undetermined.

The sequence was collected from a young woman in good health and CMV-seronegative. Sequenced: PBMCs.

The CDR3 loop reads CASSRPTTQQETQYF. Here the CDR3 DNA reads TGCGCCAGCAGCCGTCCGACTACCCAGCAAGAGACCCAGTACTTC. This chain connects TRBV5-1 to TRBJ2-5, with D maybe TRBD2 (5 bases). Trimming took 4 bases from V and 2 from J, leaving 15 bases between them. Germline V CDR1 and CDR2: SGHRS, YFSETQ. The CDR3 sequence is 15 residues long. Full variable domain (outside the CDR3, taken from reference TRBV5-1 and TRBJ2-5): KAGVTQTPRYLIKTRGQQVTLSCSPISGHRSVSWYQQTPGQGLQFLFEYFSETQRNKGNFPGRFSGRQFSNSRSEMNVSTLELGDSALYLCASSRPTTQQETQYFGPGTRLLVL.